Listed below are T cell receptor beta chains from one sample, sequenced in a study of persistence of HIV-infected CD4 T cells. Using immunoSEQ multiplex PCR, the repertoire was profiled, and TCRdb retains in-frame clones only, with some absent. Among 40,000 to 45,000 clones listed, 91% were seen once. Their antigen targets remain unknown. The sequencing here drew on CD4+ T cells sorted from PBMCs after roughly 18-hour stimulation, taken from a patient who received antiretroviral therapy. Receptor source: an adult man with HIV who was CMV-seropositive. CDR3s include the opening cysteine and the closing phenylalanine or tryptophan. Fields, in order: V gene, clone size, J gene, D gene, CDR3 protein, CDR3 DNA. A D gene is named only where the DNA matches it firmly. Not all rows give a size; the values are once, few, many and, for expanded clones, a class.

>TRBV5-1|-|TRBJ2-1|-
CASSLAQGSYNEQFF
TGCGCCAGCAGCTTGGCGCAGGGGTCCTACAATGAGCAGTTCTTC
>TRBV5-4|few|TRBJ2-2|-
CASSKNGGTGELFF
TGTGCCAGCAGCAAGAACGGGGGCACCGGGGAGCTGTTTTTT
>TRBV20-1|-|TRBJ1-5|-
CSASKMDRSNQPQHF
TGCAGTGCTAGTAAAATGGACAGATCCAATCAGCCCCAGCATTTT
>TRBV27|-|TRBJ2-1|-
CASSFGQGSYNEQFF
TGTGCCAGCAGTTTTGGGCAGGGCTCCTACAATGAGCAGTTCTTC
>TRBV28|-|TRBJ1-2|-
CASSFDYGYTF
TGTGCCAGCAGTTTTGACTATGGCTACACCTTC
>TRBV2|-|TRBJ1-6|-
CASNQPADSPLHF
TGTGCCAGCAACCAGCCGGCCGATTCACCCCTCCACTTT
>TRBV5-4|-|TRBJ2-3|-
CASSRPRGATDTQYF
TGTGCCAGCAGCCGACCCCGGGGGGCCACAGATACGCAGTATTTT
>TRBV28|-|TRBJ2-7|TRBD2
CASSPPPGTSGNSYEQYF
TGTGCCAGCAGCCCACCCCCCGGGACTAGCGGGAACTCCTACGAGCAGTACTTC
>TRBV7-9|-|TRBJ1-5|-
CASSLMGQPQHF
TGTGCCAGCAGCTTAATGGGTCAGCCCCAGCATTTT
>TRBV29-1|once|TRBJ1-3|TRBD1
CSVEGVGQGSGNTIYF
TGCAGCGTTGAAGGGGTAGGACAGGGCTCTGGAAACACCATATATTTT
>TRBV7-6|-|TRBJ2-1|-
CASSLKWPGEISYNEQFF
TGTGCCAGCAGCTTAAAATGGCCAGGGGAGATCTCCTACAATGAGCAGTTCTTC
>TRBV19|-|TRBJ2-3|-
CASSIVRGRTDTQYF
TGTGCCAGTAGTATCGTGCGGGGGCGAACAGATACGCAGTATTTT
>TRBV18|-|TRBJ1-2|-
CASSSTFRGHGYTF
TGTGCCAGCTCATCAACCTTCAGGGGTCATGGCTACACCTTC
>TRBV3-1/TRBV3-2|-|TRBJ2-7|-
CASSQSPTYEQYF
TGTGCCAGCAGCCAATCCCCTACCTACGAGCAGTACTTC
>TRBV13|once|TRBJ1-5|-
CASSLKGEGWGQPQHF
TGTGCCAGCAGCTTAAAAGGGGAGGGGTGGGGTCAGCCCCAGCATTTT
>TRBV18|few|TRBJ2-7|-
CASSPTGHLYEQYF
TGTGCCAGCTCACCTACGGGACACCTCTACGAGCAGTACTTC
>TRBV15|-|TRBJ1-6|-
CATSLTASSSYNSPLHF
TGTGCCACCAGCTTGACAGCATCTAGCTCCTATAATTCACCCCTCCACTTT
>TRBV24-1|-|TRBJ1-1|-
CATSDRRASEAFF
TGTGCCACCAGTGACCGAAGGGCCAGCGAAGCTTTCTTT
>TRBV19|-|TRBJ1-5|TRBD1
CASSIGTGNNQPQHF
TGTGCCAGTAGTATAGGGACAGGGAACAATCAGCCCCAGCATTTT
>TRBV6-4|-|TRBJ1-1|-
CASSARAPPSEAFF
TGTGCCAGCAGCGCCAGGGCCCCCCCCTCTGAAGCTTTCTTT
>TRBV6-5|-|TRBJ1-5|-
CASSPDSPSNQPQHF
TGTGCCAGCAGTCCTGACAGCCCCAGCAATCAGCCCCAGCATTTT
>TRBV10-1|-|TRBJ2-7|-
CASSEEARGQYF
TGCGCCAGCAGTGAGGAGGCAAGGGGGCAGTACTTC
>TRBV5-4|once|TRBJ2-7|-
CASSARGWNYEQYF
TGTGCCAGCAGCGCCCGGGGCTGGAACTACGAGCAGTACTTC
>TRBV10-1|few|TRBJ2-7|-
CASSESGGGPREQYF
TGCGCCAGCAGTGAGTCGGGTGGCGGTCCGCGTGAGCAGTACTTC
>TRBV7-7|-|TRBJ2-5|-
CASSLGPHRADQETQYF
TGTGCCAGCAGCTTAGGCCCTCACCGGGCAGACCAAGAGACCCAGTACTTC
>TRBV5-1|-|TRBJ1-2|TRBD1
CASSETQSGGWGYTF
TGCGCCAGCAGCGAAACCCAATCAGGGGGCTGGGGCTACACCTTC
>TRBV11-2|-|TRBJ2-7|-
CASNPMGGSSYEQYF
TGTGCCAGCAACCCGATGGGTGGGAGCTCCTACGAGCAGTACTTC
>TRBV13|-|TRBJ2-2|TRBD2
CASSQTSGGAVRELFF
TGTGCCAGCAGCCAAACGAGCGGGGGGGCAGTAAGGGAGCTGTTTTTT
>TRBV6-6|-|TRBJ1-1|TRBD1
CASRDRDRVGKAFF
TGTGCCAGCAGAGACAGGGACAGGGTAGGGAAAGCTTTCTTT
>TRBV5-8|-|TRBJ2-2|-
CASSRSSTGELFF
TGTGCCAGCAGCCGAAGTTCCACCGGGGAGCTGTTTTTT
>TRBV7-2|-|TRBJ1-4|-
CASSSSVGSEKLFF
TGTGCCAGCAGCTCGTCGGTAGGGTCGGAAAAACTGTTTTTT
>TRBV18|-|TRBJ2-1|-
CASSRAADGGSYNEQFF
TGTGCCAGCTCACGCGCGGCTGACGGGGGCTCCTACAATGAGCAGTTCTTC
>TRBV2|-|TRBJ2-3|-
CASSVTGGGDTQYF
TGTGCCAGCAGTGTCACCGGGGGCGGAGATACGCAGTATTTT
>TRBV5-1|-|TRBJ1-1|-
CASSLEQGSEAFF
TGCGCCAGCAGCTTGGAGCAGGGGTCTGAAGCTTTCTTT
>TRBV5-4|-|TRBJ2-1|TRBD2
CASSLDSGGHNEQFF
TGTGCCAGCAGCTTGGATAGCGGGGGCCACAATGAGCAGTTCTTC
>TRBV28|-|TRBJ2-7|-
CASSNPGHPYEQYF
TGTGCCAGCAGTAATCCGGGACACCCCTACGAGCAGTACTTC
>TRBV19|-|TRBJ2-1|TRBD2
CASSTTSGGFYNEQFF
TGTGCCAGTAGCACGACTAGCGGGGGGTTCTACAATGAGCAGTTCTTC
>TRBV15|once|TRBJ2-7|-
CATSRISISSYEQYF
TGTGCCACCAGCAGGATTAGTATTAGCTCCTACGAGCAGTACTTC
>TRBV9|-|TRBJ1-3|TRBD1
CASSVATGIGNTIYF
TGTGCCAGCAGCGTCGCGACAGGGATCGGAAACACCATATATTTT
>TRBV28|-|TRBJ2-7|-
CASSQQSYEQYF
TGTGCCAGCAGTCAACAGTCCTACGAGCAGTACTTC
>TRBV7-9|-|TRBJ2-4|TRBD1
CASSDRDRGKLAKNIQYF
TGTGCCAGCAGCGACCGGGACAGGGGGAAACTAGCCAAAAACATTCAGTACTTC
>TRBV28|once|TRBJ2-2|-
CASSLVRAGELFF
TGTGCCAGCAGTTTAGTGAGGGCCGGGGAGCTGTTTTTT
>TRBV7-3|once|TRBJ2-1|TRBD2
CASSLGTSGGHEQFF
TGTGCCAGCAGCCTTGGGACTAGCGGGGGGCATGAGCAGTTCTTC
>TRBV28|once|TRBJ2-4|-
CASSFRQGHGIQYF
TGTGCCAGCAGTTTTAGGCAGGGGCACGGCATTCAGTACTTC
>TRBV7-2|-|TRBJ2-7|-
CASSLGGRDYEQYF
TGTGCCAGCAGCTTAGGCGGACGGGATTACGAGCAGTACTTC
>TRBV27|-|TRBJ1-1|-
CASSQIGGTEAFF
TGTGCCAGCAGTCAAATAGGGGGGACTGAAGCTTTCTTT
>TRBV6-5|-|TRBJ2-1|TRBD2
CASRRERGGRNEQFF
TGTGCCAGCAGAAGAGAGCGGGGGGGCCGTAATGAGCAGTTCTTC
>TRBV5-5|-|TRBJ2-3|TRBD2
CASSLWTSENTDTQYF
TGTGCCAGCAGCCTGTGGACTAGCGAGAACACAGATACGCAGTATTTT
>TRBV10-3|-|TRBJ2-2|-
CAISSDRFTGELFF
TGTGCCATCAGTTCGGACAGATTCACCGGGGAGCTGTTTTTT
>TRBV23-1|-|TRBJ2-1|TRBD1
CASSLPGSNRGRTNEQFF
TGCGCCAGCAGTCTCCCGGGAAGTAACAGGGGTAGAACGAATGAGCAGTTCTTC
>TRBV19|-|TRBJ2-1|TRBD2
CASSIRRGTSGASYNEQFF
TGTGCCAGTAGTATCCGACGGGGGACTAGCGGGGCCTCCTACAATGAGCAGTTCTTC
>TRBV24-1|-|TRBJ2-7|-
CATSPGGYEQYF
TGTGCCACCAGCCCCGGGGGCTACGAGCAGTACTTC
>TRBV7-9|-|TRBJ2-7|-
CASTPEWASATYEQYF
TGTGCCAGCACCCCTGAGTGGGCTAGCGCGACCTACGAGCAGTACTTC
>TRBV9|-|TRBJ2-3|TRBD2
CASSSRIRGGTDTQYF
TGTGCCAGCAGCTCCCGTATTCGGGGGGGCACAGATACGCAGTATTTT
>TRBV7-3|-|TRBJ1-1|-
CASSLTGREEAFF
TGTGCCAGCAGCTTAACCGGCCGGGAGGAAGCTTTCTTT
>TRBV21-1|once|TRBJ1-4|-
CASVHPDRGSNEKLFF
TGTGCCAGCGTTCACCCCGACAGGGGTTCTAATGAAAAACTGTTTTTT
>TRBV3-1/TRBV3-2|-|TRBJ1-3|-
CASSQAGTGNTIYF
TGTGCCAGCAGCCAGGCAGGGACTGGAAACACCATATATTTT